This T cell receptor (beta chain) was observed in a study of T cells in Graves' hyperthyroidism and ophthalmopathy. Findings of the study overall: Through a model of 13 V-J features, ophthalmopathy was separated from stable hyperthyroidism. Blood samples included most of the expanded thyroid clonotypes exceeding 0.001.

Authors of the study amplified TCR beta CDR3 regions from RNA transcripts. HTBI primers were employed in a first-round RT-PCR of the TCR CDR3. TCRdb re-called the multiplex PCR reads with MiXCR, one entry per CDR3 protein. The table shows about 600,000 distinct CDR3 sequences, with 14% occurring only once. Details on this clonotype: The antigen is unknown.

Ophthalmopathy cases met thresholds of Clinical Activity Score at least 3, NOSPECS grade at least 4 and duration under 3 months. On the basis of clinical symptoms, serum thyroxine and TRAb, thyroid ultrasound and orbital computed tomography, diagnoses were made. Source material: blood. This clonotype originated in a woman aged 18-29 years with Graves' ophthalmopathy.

The CDR3 DNA follows: TGTGCCAGCAGCTTCTATGAGGGACTAGCGGGGGACAATGAGCAGTTCTTC. It is translated as CASSFYEGLAGDNEQFF. This sequence joins TRBV11-3 and TRBJ2-1; 14 bases are a match to TRBD2. This CDR3 has 17 amino acids. Trimming removed 3 bases from V and 5 bases from J; junction bases left unmatched: 6. CDR1 is SGHNT, CDR2 YENEEA, per germline.